Presented here are 28 T cell receptor beta chains from one specimen sequenced in a study of tumor-infiltrating lymphocytes in oesophageal squamous cell carcinoma. TCRdb recomputed calls from the PCR reads with MiXCR, one row per CDR3 protein. The sample contains roughly 11,000 distinct CDR3 sequences, about three fifths of which appear only once. The sample taken for sequencing was esophageal tumor tissue. The receptors come from a male donor with esophageal squamous cell carcinoma.

CDR3 sequence reads: CASTAGDRRETQYF. CDR3 DNA sequence: TGTGCCAGCACCGCAGGGGACAGAAGAGAGACCCAGTACTTC. The gene calls are TRBV6-6 and TRBJ2-1; 7 bases fit TRBD1. The J call may be faulty, since TRBJ2-5 better matches the DNA end. The CDR3 has 14 amino acids. Germline-derived CDR1 and CDR2 are MNHNY and SVGAGI (reference sequence).

The chain uses TRBV7-6 and TRBJ2-3; no clear D. The J call is uncertain, as TRBJ2-7 better fits the DNA end. This CDR3 has 15 amino acids. CDR1 is SGHVS and CDR2 is FNYEAQ in the germline V gene. DNA of the CDR3: TGTGCCAGCAGCTTAGCGTCAGGCGGCTCCTACGAGCAGTACTTC. Translation gives CASSLASGGSYEQYF.

This clonotype was recorded many times. The CDR3 protein is CASRGLAGAGEQYF. In DNA, the CDR3 is TGTGCCAGCAGGGGACTAGCGGGAGCAGGCGAGCAGTACTTC. V is TRBV28 and J is TRBJ2-7; TRBD2 aligns across 14 bases. CDR1 and CDR2 from the germline V gene are MDHEN and SYDVKM. Trimming removed 6 bases from V and 6 bases from J; junction bases left unmatched: 4. The CDR3 consists of 14 residues.

The gene calls are TRBV4-1 and TRBJ2-5, with 10 nucleotides matching TRBD2. The DNA matches TRBJ2-7 better at its end, which makes the J call doubtful. There are 16 residues in the CDR3. Germline loops: CDR1 MGHRA, CDR2 YSYEKL. The CDR3 sequence is CASSQPTGTSVPEQYF. CDR3 bases: TGCGCCAGCAGCCAACCCACCGGGACTAGCGTCCCCGAGCAGTACTTC.

There are a few counts of this clonotype. The rearrangement joins TRBV6-6 to TRBJ2-5; weak D call: TRBD1 (6 bases). The CDR3 sequence is 12 residues long. CDR1 is MNHNY and CDR2 is SVGAGI in the germline V gene (reference sequence). V lost 6 bases, J lost 5 bases, and 10 bases lay in between. Written as DNA, the CDR3 is TGTGCCAGCAGACAGGGTGTGGAGACCCAGTACTTC. It yields the protein CASRQGVETQYF.

This clonotype appeared a single time. For the CDR3, the DNA is TGCGCCAGCAGTGAGTCGCAGCCCACAGATACGCAGTATTTT. Residues: CASSESQPTDTQYF. The chain combines TRBV10-1 with TRBJ2-3; no definite D call. The CDR3 consists of 14 residues. V was clipped by 0 bases and J by 2 bases, with 6 bases between them. Germline-derived CDR1 and CDR2 are WNHNN and SYGVQD (reference sequence).

The chain joins TRBV28 to TRBJ2-5; TRBD1 is a possible D gene (5 bases). The end of the DNA aligns better with TRBJ2-7, so the J call may be wrong. This CDR3 has 15 amino acids. Per germline, CDR1 MDHEN and CDR2 SYDVKM. CDR3 in DNA: TGTGCCAGCAGTTCCCCAGGAATTCAGGGCTACGAGCAGTACTTC. It translates to CASSSPGIQGYEQYF.

This chain joins TRBV27 and TRBJ2-7, with TRBD1 matching 9 bases. This CDR3 contains 14 residues. CDR1 and CDR2 from the germline V gene are MNHEY and SMNVEV (reference sequence). V dropped 5 bases and J dropped 5; count of bases not matched to a gene: 7. CDR3 loop: CASSAGQGTHEQYF. CDR3 bases: TGTGCCAGCAGTGCCGGACAGGGGACCCACGAGCAGTACTTC.

V gene TRBV27 combines with J gene TRBJ2-1; TRBD1 matches 9 bases. Gene TRBJ2-3 matches the end of the DNA better, so the J call may be wrong. CDR3 length equals 15 residues. Germline loops: CDR1 MNHEY, CDR2 SMNVEV (reference sequence). CDR3 DNA: TGTGCCAGCAGTTTGAGGACAGGGGAGGTCTATACGCAGTATTTT. Amino acid sequence: CASSLRTGEVYTQYF.

The rearrangement uses TRBV6-1 and TRBJ2-7, with unresolved D. The tail of the sequence fits TRBJ2-5 better, so the J call may be wrong. Germline CDR1 and CDR2: MNHNS and SASEGT. CDR3 length: 12 amino acids. The CDR3 region has the DNA TGTGCCAGCAGTGAAGCGCGAGAGACCCAGTACTTC. The encoded protein is CASSEARETQYF.

This clonotype was picked up many times. The rearrangement links TRBV6-6 to TRBJ2-2; TRBD2 aligns across 7 bases. This CDR3 region has 16 residues. The germline gives CDR1 MNHNY, CDR2 SVGAGI (reference sequence). V was pared by 0 bases and J by 4 bases, with 5 bases of the junction left unmatched. The CDR3 reads CASSYSASGITGELFF. CDR3 nucleotide sequence: TGTGCCAGCAGTTACTCGGCTAGCGGCATCACCGGGGAGCTGTTTTTT.

This clonotype was counted between two and nine times. The CDR3 ends on some other residue instead of the conserved phenylalanine or tryptophan, so this is likely a read error. No DNA is shown, since the ends of the CDR3 on it are uncertain; the CDR3 is the one TCRdb lists. The rearrangement links TRBV28 to TRBJ2-7; the D call TRBD1 from the table was never checked on the DNA. CDR1 is MDHEN, CDR2 SYDVKM, per germline. The CDR3 spans 15 residues, counting both ends. The CDR3 loop is CASSWDRYYGYTFGS.

The chain links TRBV7-6 to TRBJ2-5; D is perhaps TRBD1 (6 bases). The CDR3 length is 15 residues. Germline values: CDR1 SGHVS, CDR2 FNYEAQ. V dropped 1 base and J dropped 1 base, with 10 bases sitting between them. The CDR3 DNA sequence: TGTGCCAGCAGCTTAGTTACGACAGGCCAAGAGACCCAGTACTTC. It codes for CASSLVTTGQETQYF.

V is TRBV6-4 and J is TRBJ2-5, with TRBD1 identical over 9 bases. The J call may be mistaken, given a closer DNA end match to TRBJ1-2. The length of the CDR3 is 18 residues. CDR1 is MRHNA, CDR2 SNTAGT, per germline. The chain's CDR3 is CASSGTGTGLETNYGYTF. The DNA for the CDR3 is TGTGCCAGCAGTGGCACCGGGACAGGGTTGGAAACTAACTATGGCTACACCTTC.

This chain uses TRBV7-9 with TRBJ2-1; D is undetermined. The tail of the sequence fits TRBJ2-5 better, so the J call may be wrong. The CDR3 spans 13 residues. CDR1 is SEHNR and CDR2 is FQNEAQ in the germline V gene (reference sequence). CDR3 loop: CASSLTEAKTQYF. The CDR3 nucleotides are TGTGCCAGCAGCTTAACAGAAGCGAAGACCCAGTACTTC.

The chain is built from TRBV7-3 and TRBJ1-6, with D tentatively TRBD1 (6 bases). The CDR3 is made up of 15 amino acids. V lost 5 bases and J 7 bases, leaving 15 bases between the germline ends. Germline lookup yields CDR1 SGHTA and CDR2 FQGTGA. The CDR3: CASSATRQENSPLHF. The CDR3 DNA sequence: TGTGCCAGCAGCGCTACCCGACAGGAGAATTCACCCCTCCACTTT. Looking up the rest from reference TRBV7-3 and TRBJ1-6 gives the full variable domain: GAGVSQTPSNKVTEKGKYVELRCDPISGHTALYWYRQSLGQGPEFLIYFQGTGAADDSGLPNDRFFAVRPEGSVSTLKIQRTERGDSAVYLCASSATRQENSPLHFGNGTRLTVT.

In its sample, this clonotype was seen many times. The chain uses TRBV6-1 and TRBJ2-7, with D uncertain. The CDR3 has 12 amino acids. Trimming stripped 5 bases from V and 0 bases from J, with 5 bases between. From germline, CDR1 is MNHNS and CDR2 SASEGT. In nucleotides, the CDR3 is TGTGCCAGCAGTTTTCCCTCCTACGAGCAGTACTTC. As protein: CASSFPSYEQYF.

This clonotype is termed medium-sized. A read error may be the cause here, since a much bigger clone is one base away. V usage is TRBV12-3 or TRBV12-4 and J usage is TRBJ2-7; 11 bases line up with TRBD2. Trimming removed 6 bases from V and 7 bases from J; junction bases left unmatched: 20. The CDR3 is 18 amino acids. This chain's CDR3 is CASSSLGASGRYYNEQYF. The CDR3 coding sequence is TGTGCCAGCAGCTCTTTGGGGGCTAGCGGGAGGTACTACAATGAGCAGTACTTC.

The rearrangement links TRBV7-9 to TRBJ2-4; no firm D call. TRBJ2-1 explains the end of the DNA better; the J call may be wrong. CDR3 size: 11 residues. Germline values: CDR1 SEHNR, CDR2 FQNEAQ (reference sequence). CDR3 sequence: CASSLGPEQFF. The DNA for the CDR3 is TGTGCCAGCAGCTTAGGTCCCGAGCAGTTCTTC.

The genes are TRBV7-6 and TRBJ1-2; unclear D gene. Germline CDR1 is SGHVS and CDR2 is FNYEAQ. The V end lost 1 base, the J end lost 4 bases, and 10 bases lay between the germline ends. The length of the CDR3 is 14 residues. The CDR3 DNA is TGTGCCAGCAGCTTAGACAGCTACCTCTATGGCTACACCTTC. Amino acids: CASSLDSYLYGYTF.

The chain employs TRBV11-1 and TRBJ2-4; 7 positions match TRBD2. The end of the DNA aligns better with TRBJ2-7, so the J call may be wrong. Looked up from germline, CDR1 is SGHAT and CDR2 is FQDESV (reference sequence). This CDR3 contains 13 residues. In DNA, the CDR3 is TGTGCCAGCAGCAGCGGGGACTCCTACGAGCAGTACTTC. Translated, it gives CASSSGDSYEQYF.

The chain has TRBV7-3 and TRBJ2-5; D not resolved. Germline lookup yields CDR1 SGHTA and CDR2 FQGTGA. CDR3 length: 13 residues. V was shortened by 2 bases and J by 4 bases, with 8 bases between the two germline ends. The DNA of the CDR3 is TGTGCCAGCAGCTTACTCCCTTCAGAGACCCAGTACTTC. This codes for CASSLLPSETQYF.

The CDR3 loop reads CASSVDPIPTGTGEQFF. The CDR3 nucleotides read TGTGCCAGCAGCGTAGACCCGATTCCGACAGGGACGGGCGAGCAGTTCTTC. The rearrangement links TRBV9 to TRBJ2-5; TRBD1 agrees at 7 bases. The DNA end favors TRBJ2-1, so the J call may be wrong. Germline V gene data show CDR1 as SGDLS and CDR2 as YYNGEE. CDR3 length equals 17 residues.

The CDR3 sequence: CASSHGGSDTQYF. CDR3 DNA sequence: TGTGCCAGCAGCCACGGCGGTTCCGATACGCAGTATTTT. This chain joins TRBV6-1 and TRBJ2-3; D gene unclear. In germline, CDR1 is MNHNS, CDR2 SASEGT. Deletions cut 6 bases from V and 6 bases from J, with 13 bases between. The CDR3 loop spans 13 amino acids.

The table lists this clonotype with a count of one. J is TRBJ2-5 and V is TRBV28; TRBD1 matches 7 bases. The J call could be wrong; TRBJ2-7 is a better fit for the DNA end. CDR1 is MDHEN, CDR2 SYDVKM, per germline. The CDR3 is 16 amino acids. Here the CDR3 reads CASRVSEQGIAYEQYF. Written as DNA, the CDR3 is TGTGCCAGCAGGGTATCGGAACAGGGGATCGCCTACGAGCAGTACTTC.

The chain has TRBV7-2 and TRBJ2-1, with D possibly TRBD2 on 6 matching bases. The CDR3 has 13 amino acids. From germline, CDR1 is SGHTA and CDR2 FQGNSA. V lost 5 bases to trimming and J lost 5 bases, with 10 bases between them. CDR3 coding DNA: TGTGCCAGCAGCCCGGGACTGAACAATGAGCAGTTCTTC. Translation gives CASSPGLNNEQFF.

DNA of the CDR3: TGTGCCAGCAGCTTAGCAGGGAGGACCTACGAGCAGTACTTC. This sequence encodes CASSLAGRTYEQYF. The rearrangement links TRBV7-8 to TRBJ2-5; D is perhaps TRBD2 (6 bases). Near its end, the DNA agrees better with TRBJ2-7, so the J call may be wrong. CDR3 length: 14 residues. Germline V gene data show CDR1 as SGHVS and CDR2 as FQNEAQ.

The V call is TRBV6-1, the J call TRBJ2-3, with 15 bases matching TRBD2. The J call may not be correct, given that the DNA end is closer to TRBJ2-1. The CDR3 spans 16 residues. Germline CDR1 MNHNS, CDR2 SASEGT. CDR3 nucleotide sequence: TGTGCCAGCAGTGATGGGACTAGCGGGAGGATGAATGAGCAGTTCTTC. Translating it yields CASSDGTSGRMNEQFF.